This T cell receptor (beta chain) comes out of a study of early T cells in non-severe SARS-CoV-2 infection. Study summary: Sequenced material consisted of bulk RNA (from unsorted whole blood), and chains were unpaired. Findings and caveats of the study: Clonotype matching in VDJdb favored anti-spike CD8 responses and did not capture private and CD4 specificities.

V lost 6 bases and J 7 bases, leaving 15 bases between the germline ends. CDR1 and CDR2 (germline): DFQATT, SNEGSKA (reference sequence). The CDR3 is 13 amino acids. Tagging with unique molecular identifiers was applied to individual cDNA molecules. TCRdb fed the 5' RACE reads into MiXCR, producing one record per CDR3 protein. This sample has 70,000 to 75,000 distinct CDR3 sequences, with 10% to 15% found just once. This clonotype was detected only a few times. Its specificity is unknown. This sequence originates from an adult who was a healthcare worker with PCR-confirmed SARS-CoV-2 infection or an uninfected control (not recorded which). Specimen: whole blood. J is TRBJ2-2 and V is TRBV20-1; a possible D gene is TRBD2 (6 bases). The CDR3 loop is CSAGPGVDGELFF. The CDR3, as DNA: TGCAGTGCGGGGCCGGGAGTGGACGGGGAGCTGTTTTTT.